This TCR beta chain was captured by sequencing in a study of T-cell memory formation after mild COVID-19. For the study at large: Largely donor-specific TCR clusters were found.

This clonotype was counted a few times. The CDR3 covers 16 residues. V dropped 2 bases and J dropped 0 bases, with 11 bases sitting between them. From germline, CDR1 is MNHEY and CDR2 SMNVEV (reference sequence). TCR alpha and TCR beta cDNA libraries carrying sample barcodes and UMIs came from 5'RACE with constant-segment primers. MiXCR, applied by TCRdb to the 5' RACE reads, yields one record per CDR3 protein. The sample consists of fewer than 400,000 distinct CDR3 sequences, roughly 13% of them appearing once. The material sequenced was PBMCs or a T cell subset sorted from them (not recorded which). The sequence was collected from a man aged 18-30 years who had mild COVID-19 (a few samples of this study predate the infection). Cell type and time point are not known. This chain joins TRBV27 and TRBJ2-1; D ambiguous. The CDR3, as DNA: TGTGCCAGCAGTTTAATTGGGGATAGCTCCTACAATGAGCAGTTCTTC. It codes for CASSLIGDSSYNEQFF.